This T cell receptor (beta chain) was retrieved from a study of OX40 agonist ivuxolimab in advanced cancers. Study-wide context: The study enrolled dose-escalation patients with hepatocellular carcinoma, melanoma, renal cell or head and neck cancer. Past anti-PD-1, anti-PD-L1 or anti-CTLA-4 therapy was accepted, and approximately 37% had received some.

Notes on the study in general: It was also the case that some nonresponders had low normalized T-cell clonal expansion. The work left the antigen specificity of expanded peripheral T cells undetermined.

Clones were read by immunoSEQ multiplex PCR, and TCRdb kept only the in-frame ones, dropping some. The table lists 6,500 to 8,000 clones, approximately 94% of them singletons. In the case of this clone: What it binds is not known.

J lost 4 bases, V lost 4 bases, and 6 bases had no gene match. Germline CDR1 reads SGHAT; CDR2 reads FQNNGV. The CDR3 contains 14 residues. The chain couples TRBV11-2 to TRBJ1-1; 7 bases fit TRBD1. This TCR was sampled from an adult with an advanced solid tumor such as melanoma, head and neck, liver or kidney cancer. This specimen consisted of CD4+ or CD8+ T cells sorted from blood, obtained in a trial of the OX40 agonist ivuxolimab. CDR3: CASSSNRGGTEAFF. The CDR3 DNA follows: TGTGCCAGCAGCTCTAACAGGGGTGGCACTGAAGCTTTCTTT.